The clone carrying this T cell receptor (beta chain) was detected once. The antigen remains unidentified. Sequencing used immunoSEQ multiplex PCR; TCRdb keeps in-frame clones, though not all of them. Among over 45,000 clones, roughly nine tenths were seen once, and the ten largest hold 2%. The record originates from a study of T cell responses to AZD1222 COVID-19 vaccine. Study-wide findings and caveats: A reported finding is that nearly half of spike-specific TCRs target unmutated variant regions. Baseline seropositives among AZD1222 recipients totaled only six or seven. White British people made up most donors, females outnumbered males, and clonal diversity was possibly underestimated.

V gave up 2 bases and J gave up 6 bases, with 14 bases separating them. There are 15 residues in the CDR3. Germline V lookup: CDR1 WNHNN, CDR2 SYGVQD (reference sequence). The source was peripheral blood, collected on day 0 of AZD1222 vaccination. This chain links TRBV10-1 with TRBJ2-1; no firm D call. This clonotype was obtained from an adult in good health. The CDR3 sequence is CASSEAITGLNEQFF. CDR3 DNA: TGCGCCAGCAGTGAGGCAATTACCGGGCTCAATGAGCAGTTCTTC.